The source of this TCR beta chain is a study of T cells in Graves' hyperthyroidism and ophthalmopathy. The study, taken as a whole, reports: Median prediction lead before ophthalmopathy onset was around 6.9 months with the model. Peripheral blood also featured most of the thyroid clonotypes expanded above 0.001. In simple terms, a model built on 13 V-J features told ophthalmopathy apart from stable hyperthyroidism.

The sample holds many counts of this clonotype. Its specificity is not known. The germline V gene encodes CDR1 MNHEY and CDR2 SVGAGI. This CDR3 is built from 15 residues. With 0 bases removed from V and 3 bases from J, the gap between germline ends came to 12 bases. Disease duration under 2 months; hyperthyroidism patients were aged 18 to 65. RNA transcripts yielded amplified TCR beta CDR3 regions. RT-PCR in the first round (using the HTBI primer set) targeted the TCR CDR3. TCRdb re-called the multiplex PCR reads with MiXCR, one entry per CDR3 protein. Of a few hundred thousand distinct CDR3 sequences in the sample, about half were seen once.

This receptor was taken from a woman aged 18-35 years with Graves' hyperthyroidism. This chain links TRBV6-5 with TRBJ2-7; tentative D call: TRBD2 (7 bases). The specimen sequenced was peripheral blood or thyroid tissue (not recorded which). The CDR3 here is CASSYSGGRVYEQYF. DNA of the CDR3: TGTGCCAGCAGTTACTCGGGGGGGCGAGTCTACGAGCAGTACTTC.